This passage covers 8 T cell receptor beta chains from one sample sequenced in a study of response to subunit inactivated influenza vaccine listed by TCRdb under 2018. The receptor library was made with RT-PCR. Sequencing was carried out with an Illumina HiSeq 2500. TCRdb trimmed public reads at Q25 via fastp, called clones via MiXCR and kept in-frame beta chains. Each CDR3 protein gets just one entry, which takes the most common genes and DNA from the rows behind it. This sample lists about 580,000 distinct CDR3 sequences; approximately 14% were detected once. The ten biggest clones cover over 8.5% of the sample. This material consisted of PBMCs from blood, taken about 13 days after vaccination. Source of these receptors: a man aged 50-59 years who received an inactivated influenza vaccine. Donor details come from another sample of the same person, matched by shared clones.

Concerning this clonotype itself: One junction end disagrees with the germline gene, perhaps due to a read error. The genes are TRBV20-1 and TRBJ2-3; 8 bases are shared with TRBD1. This CDR3 is built from 15 residues. Germline assignment: CDR1 DFQATT and CDR2 SNEGSKA (reference sequence). CDR3 bases: TGCAATGCTAGAGATGGGCAGGGGGCGTCAGATACGCAGTATTTT. Translated: CNARDGQGASDTQYF.

This clonotype appeared a single time. The chain recombines TRBV28 with TRBJ2-5; perhaps D is TRBD1 or TRBD2 (5 bases each). Germline lookup yields CDR1 MDHEN and CDR2 SYDVKM. V was cut by 6 bases and J by 2 bases, with 16 bases left in between. The CDR3 contains 15 residues. In DNA, the CDR3 is TGTGCCAGCAGACAAATGGGACGCCCACAAGAGACCCAGTACTTC. Its translation: CASRQMGRPQETQYF.

V usage is TRBV7-2 and J usage is TRBJ2-4; 7 positions match TRBD2. This CDR3 is 14 amino acids long. Trimming at V came to 4 bases and at J to 6 bases, leaving 6 bases not matched to a gene. Per germline, CDR1 SGHTA and CDR2 FQGNSA. In DNA form, the CDR3 reads TGTGCCAGCAGCTCCAGTACGGGAGGAAACATTCAGTACTTC. Protein sequence: CASSSSTGGNIQYF.

This clonotype was seen repeatedly, ten times or more. This chain links TRBV20-1 with TRBJ2-6; 9 nucleotides agree with TRBD1. After removal of 6 bases from V and 2 bases from J, the junction contained 11 bases not matched to a gene. Germline-derived CDR1 and CDR2 are DFQATT and SNEGSKA (reference sequence). The CDR3 totals 17 residues. CDR3 in amino acids: CSAHRAGQGPGANVLTF. The DNA for the CDR3 is TGCAGTGCCCATAGAGCCGGACAGGGGCCTGGGGCCAACGTCCTGACTTTC.

This chain joins TRBV4-1 and TRBJ1-2; D may be TRBD1 (6 bases). CDR1 is MGHRA, CDR2 YSYEKL, per germline. CDR3 length equals 17 residues. Trimming cost V 1 base and J 2 bases, with 17 bases left between them. The CDR3 coding sequence is TGCGCCAGCAGCCAAGTTATCGCCGGACAGAGGAACTATGGCTACACCTTC. Translation: CASSQVIAGQRNYGYTF.

This chain uses TRBV6-1 with TRBJ2-1, with 8 bases fitting TRBD1. The CDR3 sequence is 14 residues long. Germline V gene lookup returns CDR1 MNHNS and CDR2 SASEGT. V dropped 8 bases and J dropped 2; count of bases not matched to a gene: 5. CDR3 in amino acids: CASGRTGPYNEQFF. CDR3 sequence (DNA): TGTGCCAGCGGGAGGACAGGGCCCTACAATGAGCAGTTCTTC.

V and J are TRBV19 and TRBJ2-2; D is ambiguous. The germline V gene encodes CDR1 LNHDA and CDR2 SQIVND (reference sequence). V gave up 7 bases and J gave up 1 base, with 16 bases separating them. This CDR3 spans 16 amino acids. The chain's CDR3 is CASTASRKRNTGELFF. In DNA form, the CDR3 reads TGTGCCAGTACGGCAAGCAGGAAGCGGAACACCGGGGAGCTGTTTTTT.

The V gene is TRBV4-3, the J gene TRBJ2-1, with 13 bases lining up with TRBD2. Germline CDR1 is LGHNA and CDR2 is YSLEER. The CDR3 is 17 amino acids. V was clipped by 0 bases and J by 7 bases; unmatched bases: 6. The CDR3: CASSQDDRLAGGNEQFF. CDR3 nucleotide sequence: TGCGCCAGCAGCCAAGATGATAGACTAGCGGGAGGTAATGAGCAGTTCTTC.